Given below is one T cell receptor beta chain in context. What it binds is not known. This record belongs to a study of cytomegalovirus exposure and HLA in healthy donors. PCR primers comprised 60 Vbeta and 13 Jbeta primers. Measured with immunoSEQ multiplex PCR; TCRdb has only the in-frame clones, and not every one. The table for this sample gives some 120,000 clones. The CDR3 contains 16 residues. The germline CDR1 and CDR2 sequences are SGHVS and FQNEAQ. The trim removed 5 bases at V and 6 bases at J, leaving 13 bases unmatched. Study-wide points: High sensitivity and specificity were reportedly achieved when the classifier diagnosed cytomegalovirus status.

The sequencing sample was made of PBMCs. The chain has TRBV7-8 and TRBJ2-3; 8 bases match TRBD1. This TCR was recovered from a man aged 25-45 years in good health and CMV-seronegative. The CDR3 loop is CASSPRTGLHEDTQYF. The CDR3 coding sequence is TGTGCCAGCAGCCCCCGGACAGGGCTTCACGAGGATACGCAGTATTTT.